Listed here are 16 T cell receptor beta chains from one sample, sequenced in a study of cytotoxic CD8 clonotypes in ibrutinib-treated CLL. The table came from immunoSEQ multiplex PCR; TCRdb's copy has only in-frame clones and leaves some out. The sample has 20,000 to 30,000 clones; about 72% are singletons. The sample here was PBMCs, taken after 24 months of ibrutinib treatment. The source is a human donor with chronic lymphocytic leukemia.

The chain joins TRBV10-3 to TRBJ1-3; 8 bases align to TRBD1. The CDR3 is 14 amino acids. Trimming removed 4 bases from V and 3 bases from J; junction bases left unmatched: 2. Germline-derived CDR1 and CDR2 are ENHRY and SYGVKD. CDR3: CAISAGGGGNTIYF. The DNA of the CDR3 is TGTGCCATCAGTGCAGGGGGCGGTGGAAACACCATATATTTT.

This clone was seen only a few times. The chain is built from TRBV11-2 and TRBJ2-5; 8 nucleotides match TRBD2. With V trimmed by 0 bases and J by 4 bases, 10 bases remained unmatched. CDR1 is SGHAT, CDR2 FQNNGV, per germline. The CDR3 consists of 17 residues. CDR3: CASSLDAGLDGRETQYF. For the CDR3, the DNA is TGTGCCAGCAGCTTAGACGCGGGACTAGATGGTCGAGAGACCCAGTACTTC.

The chain combines TRBV11-2 with TRBJ2-7, with a tentative D call TRBD1 (6 bases). V gave up 6 bases and J gave up 5 bases, with 17 bases separating them. CDR1 is SGHAT, CDR2 FQNNGV, per germline. This CDR3 is 14 amino acids long. CDR3 in amino acids: CASSLNRVIHEQYF. The CDR3 DNA is TGTGCCAGCAGTCTTAACAGGGTTATCCACGAGCAGTACTTC.

The chain is built from TRBV18 and TRBJ1-5, with 7 bases lining up with TRBD1. Germline CDR1 is KGHSH and CDR2 is LQKENI. This CDR3 has 15 amino acids. With V trimmed by 6 bases and J by 2 bases, 7 bases remained unmatched. The CDR3 here is CASSQQGMGNQPQHF. Here the CDR3 DNA reads TGTGCCAGCTCTCAACAGGGGATGGGCAATCAGCCCCAGCATTTT.

The chain links TRBV5-4 to TRBJ1-1; D is ambiguous. The CDR3 sequence is 13 residues long. Trimming took off 2 bases at V and 3 bases at J, with 8 bases between the two ends. CDR1 SGHNT and CDR2 YYREEE come from the germline V gene (reference sequence). CDR3 amino acids: CASSFNRDTEAFF. Written as DNA, the CDR3 is TGTGCCAGCAGCTTTAATCGGGACACTGAAGCTTTCTTT.

This sequence joins TRBV4-1 and TRBJ1-4, with D tentatively TRBD1 (6 bases). Germline V gene data show CDR1 as MGHRA and CDR2 as YSYEKL. The germline V and J ends were trimmed by 0 bases and 6 bases, with 17 bases remaining between them. The CDR3 spans 17 residues. For the CDR3, the DNA is TGCGCCAGCAGCCAAGATTTTAGGACAGAAGCCCATGAAAAACTGTTTTTT. Protein sequence: CASSQDFRTEAHEKLFF.

This clone is medium-sized. The CDR3 is CASSQEPGANQPQHF. CDR3 bases: TGCGCCAGCAGCCAAGAGCCGGGGGCCAATCAGCCCCAGCATTTT. V and J are TRBV4-1 and TRBJ1-5; D possibly corresponds to TRBD1 (6 bases). The length of the CDR3 is 15 residues. Germline V gene lookup returns CDR1 MGHRA and CDR2 YSYEKL. V dropped 0 bases and J dropped 3 bases, with 9 bases sitting between them.

This clone was seen at least ten times. V gene TRBV5-4 combines with J gene TRBJ1-6, with TRBD1 matching 7 bases. The V and J ends lost 3 bases and 9 bases, in that order; junction bases with no gene match: 9. The CDR3 covers 15 residues. CDR1 and CDR2 from the germline V gene are SGHNT and YYREEE (reference sequence). The CDR3 sequence is CASSSTGEGFSPLHF. The CDR3 bases are TGTGCCAGCAGCTCCACAGGGGAGGGTTTTTCACCCCTCCACTTT.

The chain recombines TRBV5-1 with TRBJ2-5, with D possibly TRBD1 on 6 matching bases. Between the trimmed V and J ends, which lost 3 bases and 4 bases, there was a span of 19 bases. The CDR3 is 16 amino acids. CDR1 is SGHRS and CDR2 is YFSETQ in the germline V gene. The CDR3 nucleotides read TGCGCCAGCAGCTGGGGCCTAGGGCAGGGGACAGAGACCCAGTACTTC. Translated: CASSWGLGQGTETQYF. The whole variable domain, remainder taken from reference TRBV5-1 and TRBJ2-5, is KAGVTQTPRYLIKTRGQQVTLSCSPISGHRSVSWYQQTPGQGLQFLFEYFSETQRNKGNFPGRFSGRQFSNSRSEMNVSTLELGDSALYLCASSWGLGQGTETQYFGPGTRLLVL.

By its share, this clone is medium-sized. This chain uses TRBV20-1 with TRBJ2-7; D gene unclear. The V and J ends lost 6 bases and 6 bases respectively, with 12 bases between them. The CDR3 has 11 amino acids. In germline, CDR1 is DFQATT, CDR2 SNEGSKA (reference sequence). The CDR3 sequence: CSALAYSEQYF. CDR3 nucleotide sequence: TGCAGTGCCCTCGCTTACTCCGAGCAGTACTTC.

This clone was counted a single time. The chain uses TRBV19 and TRBJ1-5; tentative D call: TRBD1 (6 bases). Germline assignment: CDR1 LNHDA and CDR2 SQIVND (reference sequence). V lost 5 bases, J lost 4 bases, and 9 bases lay in between. This CDR3 has 13 residues. Here the CDR3 DNA reads TGTGCCAGTAGTGAGGGGGTTAATCAGCCCCAGCATTTT. Translating gives CASSEGVNQPQHF.

This sequence joins TRBV7-9 and TRBJ1-3, with D possibly being TRBD1 (6 bases). Between the trimmed V and J ends, which lost 3 bases and 5 bases, there was a span of 20 bases. Germline V gene data show CDR1 as SEHNR and CDR2 as FQNEAQ (reference sequence). CDR3 size: 17 residues. The CDR3 DNA is TGTGCCAGCAGCTTCTATGGGCCCAACAGGGAGAGAAACACCATATATTTT. Residues: CASSFYGPNRERNTIYF.

The chain joins TRBV4-1 to TRBJ1-3; the D gene is possibly TRBD1 (6 bases). Trimming cost V 2 bases and J 1 base, with 12 bases left between them. The germline V gene encodes CDR1 MGHRA and CDR2 YSYEKL. This CDR3 contains 16 residues. CDR3 bases: TGCGCCAGCAGCCAATGGTGGGGGGCTTCTGGAAACACCATATATTTT. Translated, it gives CASSQWWGASGNTIYF.

There are many counts of this clone. The chain recombines TRBV5-4 with TRBJ2-5; D is ambiguous. Trimming removed 1 base at V and 8 bases at J, with 12 bases between. Germline CDR1 and CDR2: SGHNT and YYREEE (reference sequence). This CDR3 has 13 amino acids. Here the CDR3 reads CASSLPPSATQYF. CDR3 DNA sequence: TGTGCCAGCAGCTTGCCACCTAGTGCCACCCAGTACTTC.

This chain connects TRBV1 to TRBJ2-1; the table gives TRBD2 as D, unverified against the DNA. TRBV1 constitutes a pseudogene. The CDR3 loop spans 11 amino acids. The CDR3 nucleotides are TGCACCAGCAGCCCCCGGGTCGAGCAGTTCTTC. Translation: CTSSPRVEQFF.

The sample holds a few counts of this clone. J is TRBJ1-4 and V is TRBV5-8; unclear D gene. CDR1 and CDR2 (germline): SGHTS, YDEGEE. Trimming stripped 0 bases from V and 7 bases from J, with 22 bases between. This CDR3 contains 18 residues. As DNA, the CDR3 is TGTGCCAGCAGCTTGGCGCTGTTTGCAGCGGGAGGGAGTGAAAAACTGTTTTTT. This encodes CASSLALFAAGGSEKLFF.